One and the same sample provided the 32 T cell receptor beta chains below, sequenced in a study of blood T cell repertoires in COVID-19. Method: immunoSEQ multiplex PCR; TCRdb's copy keeps in-frame clones and lacks some. The profile shows more than 15,000 clones, more than 80% of them singletons. Sequences were obtained from peripheral blood. The receptors stem from a human donor in a cohort sampled during active COVID-19.

The genes are TRBV21-1 and TRBJ2-1; no DNA check was done on the table's D call, TRBD1. TRBV21-1 is shown as a pseudogene. The CDR3 totals 16 residues. The CDR3 protein is CASSKSAPGQGNEQFF. The CDR3 DNA follows: TGTGCCAGCAGCAAGTCAGCACCGGGACAGGGAAATGAGCAGTTCTTC.

This clone was detected once. CDR3 loop: CASLSQGADIQYF. CDR3 nucleotide sequence: TGTGCCAGCCTTTCCCAGGGGGCGGACATTCAGTACTTC. The chain employs TRBV6-6 and TRBJ2-4; TRBD1 aligns across 8 bases. This CDR3 is built from 13 residues. The V and J ends lost 8 bases and 8 bases, in that order; junction bases with no gene match: 8. The germline V gene encodes CDR1 MNHNY and CDR2 SVGAGI (reference sequence).

This chain joins TRBV18 and TRBJ1-4; tentatively, D is TRBD1 (6 bases). The CDR3 sequence is 12 residues long. Per germline, CDR1 KGHSH and CDR2 LQKENI. Trimming took off 3 bases at V and 13 bases at J, with 12 bases between the two ends. Written as DNA, the CDR3 is TGTGCCAGCTCACCGGATTACAGGGTACTGTTTTTT. Encoded protein: CASSPDYRVLFF. The whole variable domain, filled in from reference TRBV18 and TRBJ1-4, reads NAGVMQNPRHLVRRRGQEARLRCSPMKGHSHVYWYRQLPEEGLKFMVYLQKENIIDESGMPKERFSAEFPKEGPSILRIQQVVRGDSAAYFCASSPDYRVLFFGSGTQLSVL.

CDR3 in DNA: TGTGCCAGCAGCCCGTCGACTGTATATAATTCACCCCTCCACTTT. As protein: CASSPSTVYNSPLHF. The V call is TRBV3-1 (or the pseudogene TRBV3-2), the J call TRBJ1-6; no clear D gene. Trimming stripped 4 bases from V and 4 bases from J, with 11 bases between. This CDR3 region has 15 residues. Germline-derived CDR1 and CDR2 are LGHDT and YNNKEL (reference sequence).

This clone was seen only once. The V and J genes are TRBV10-2 and TRBJ2-1, with D possibly matching TRBD2 (6 bases). Trimming left V 8 bases short and J 6 bases short, with 14 bases between. The CDR3 is 13 residues long. Germline CDR1 and CDR2: WSHSY and SAAADI. The CDR3 sequence is CASHSRDFNEQFF. As DNA, the CDR3 is TGCGCCAGCCACTCCCGGGACTTCAATGAGCAGTTCTTC.

For the CDR3, the DNA is TGTGCCAGCAGTCAAGGACTAGCGGGGGGAGTACACGAGCAGTACTTC. It encodes CASSQGLAGGVHEQYF. This chain links TRBV6-2 or TRBV6-3 with TRBJ2-7; 14 bases match TRBD2. Germline CDR1 is MNHEY and CDR2 is SVGEGT. The V gene end was trimmed by 5 bases and the J gene end by 5 bases; junction bases not matched to a gene: 8. The CDR3 is 16 amino acids.

This chain joins TRBV5-1 and TRBJ2-3, with 9 bases matching TRBD2. This CDR3 spans 18 amino acids. The J segment lost 5 bases and the V segment lost 2 bases, leaving 15 bases of the junction unmatched. The germline gives CDR1 SGHRS, CDR2 YFSETQ. Written as DNA, the CDR3 is TGCGCCAGCAGCTTAAATGGACTAGCGACGCGGCTGGTAGATACGCAGTATTTT. Its translation: CASSLNGLATRLVDTQYF. Full variable domain (outside the CDR3, taken from reference TRBV5-1 and TRBJ2-3): KAGVTQTPRYLIKTRGQQVTLSCSPISGHRSVSWYQQTPGQGLQFLFEYFSETQRNKGNFPGRFSGRQFSNSRSEMNVSTLELGDSALYLCASSLNGLATRLVDTQYFGPGTRLTVL.

J is TRBJ2-2 and V is TRBV7-2; the match to TRBD2 covers 11 bases. Germline CDR1 is SGHTA and CDR2 is FQGNSA. This CDR3 has 16 amino acids. V was clipped by 2 bases and J by 7 bases; unmatched bases: 6. The chain's CDR3 is CASSLSTSGVVGELFF. CDR3 nucleotides: TGTGCCAGCAGCTTATCGACTAGCGGGGTTGTCGGGGAGCTGTTTTTT.

The V call is TRBV21-1, the J call TRBJ2-7; the table's D call TRBD1 went unverified against the DNA. TRBV21-1 is reported as a pseudogene. The CDR3 has 15 amino acids. CDR3 nucleotides: TGTGCCAGCAGCCAGTGGACAGGGAACAACTACGAGCAGTACGTC. Its translation is CASSQWTGNNYEQYV.

The chain couples TRBV24-1 to TRBJ2-7; no firm D call. Trimming pared 2 bases from V and 1 base from J, leaving 5 bases between. The CDR3 is made up of 13 amino acids. Germline assignment: CDR1 KGHDR and CDR2 SFDVKD. The CDR3 DNA reads as TGTGCCACCAGTGATTCCTCTTCCTACGAGCAGTACGTC. Translating it yields CATSDSSSYEQYV.

The chain has TRBV10-3 and TRBJ2-1; 13 nucleotides match TRBD2. Germline V CDR1 and CDR2: ENHRY, SYGVKD. The CDR3 runs to 19 residues. The trim removed 6 bases at V and 1 base at J, leaving 12 bases unmatched. The CDR3 DNA reads as TGTGCCATCAGGGTAGGACTAGCGGGGGCCAGCCCTTCCTACAATGAGCAGTTCTTC. It translates to CAIRVGLAGASPSYNEQFF.

The chain recombines TRBV7-2 with TRBJ2-5; D is possibly TRBD2 (7 bases). This CDR3 has 16 residues. Germline CDR1 reads SGHTA; CDR2 reads FQGNSA. The ends were cut back, 3 bases at V and 1 base at J, with 15 bases in the middle. As DNA, the CDR3 is TGTGCCAGCAGCTTGCTAGGGGGGGGGAGCCAAGAGACCCAGTACTTC. Amino acids: CASSLLGGGSQETQYF.

V usage is TRBV7-3 and J usage is TRBJ2-1; the match to TRBD1 covers 8 bases. Germline V gene data show CDR1 as SGHTA and CDR2 as FQGTGA. Unmatched junction bases numbered 8, after V lost 5 bases and J lost 8 bases. The CDR3 sequence is 14 residues long. The CDR3 nucleotides are TGTGCCAGCAGCCCCGGGACAGGCGCCCATGAGCAGTTCTTC. It is translated as CASSPGTGAHEQFF.

This chain connects TRBV6-5 to TRBJ1-6, with D perhaps TRBD1 (5 bases). The V and J ends lost 7 bases and 7 bases respectively, with 17 bases between them. Germline V gene sequence: CDR1 MNHEY, CDR2 SVGAGI. There are 15 residues in the CDR3. CDR3 loop: CASTRQLLPNSPLHF. The CDR3 DNA is TGTGCCAGCACCCGACAGTTGCTTCCCAATTCACCCCTCCACTTT.

CDR3 nucleotide sequence: TGTGCCAGCAAATCGGGGGGGGTGGAGACCCAGTACTTC. This encodes CASKSGGVETQYF. This rearrangement joins TRBV6-5 to TRBJ2-5; 8 bases fit TRBD2. The V segment lost 7 bases and the J segment 5 bases; nucleotides outside the gene matches: 6. Germline V gene sequence: CDR1 MNHEY, CDR2 SVGAGI. CDR3 length: 13 amino acids.

V is TRBV19 and J is TRBJ1-1, with D possibly being TRBD1 (5 bases). V lost 9 bases to trimming and J lost 5 bases, with 19 bases between them. The CDR3 runs to 14 residues. Germline loops: CDR1 LNHDA, CDR2 SQIVND (reference sequence). This CDR3 is CASINLGRWTEAFF. For the CDR3, the DNA is TGTGCCAGCATTAATTTGGGGCGATGGACTGAAGCTTTCTTT.

V is TRBV5-1 and J is TRBJ2-1; TRBD1 matches at 7 bases. V shed 5 bases and J 4 bases; nucleotides not matched to a gene: 6. CDR1 and CDR2 from the germline V gene are SGHRS and YFSETQ. This CDR3 is 14 amino acids long. CDR3 sequence (DNA): TGCGCCAGCAGTCGAGGGGGCGCGTACAATGAGCAGTTCTTC. It yields the protein CASSRGGAYNEQFF.

This clone was seen only once. V usage is TRBV15 and J usage is TRBJ2-1; 8 bases fit TRBD1. This CDR3 is 15 amino acids long. CDR1 LNHNV and CDR2 YYDKDF come from the germline V gene (reference sequence). V dropped 2 bases and J dropped 8; count of bases not matched to a gene: 8. DNA for the CDR3: TGTGCCACCAGCAGAAGGGACAGGCAAGTTCATGAGCAGTTCTTC. As protein: CATSRRDRQVHEQFF.

The CDR3 is CASSGDRGGYEQYF. As DNA, the CDR3 is TGTGCCAGCAGCGGAGACAGGGGGGGCTACGAGCAGTACTTC. V gene TRBV5-4 combines with J gene TRBJ2-7; 9 bases fit TRBD1. The CDR3 is made up of 14 amino acids. The V gene end was trimmed by 4 bases and the J gene end by 3 bases; junction bases not matched to a gene: 5. Germline lookup yields CDR1 SGHNT and CDR2 YYREEE (reference sequence). The full variable domain, with the rest looked up from reference TRBV5-4 and TRBJ2-7, is ETGVTQSPTHLIKTRGQQVTLRCSSQSGHNTVSWYQQALGQGPQFIFQYYREEENGRGNFPPRFSGLQFPNYSSELNVNALELDDSALYLCASSGDRGGYEQYFGPGTRLTVT.

This chain connects TRBV4-1 to TRBJ2-7, with 10 bases aligning to TRBD2. CDR3 length equals 15 residues. Germline V gene lookup returns CDR1 MGHRA and CDR2 YSYEKL. V was pared by 5 bases and J by 7 bases, with 11 bases of the junction left unmatched. The CDR3 DNA reads as TGCGCCAGCAGCGCCACTAGCGGGAAGGCATGGGAGCAGTACGTC. Its protein is CASSATSGKAWEQYV.

The V and J genes are TRBV6-6 and TRBJ1-2; tentative D call: TRBD1 (5 bases). Trimming pared 7 bases from V and 8 bases from J, leaving 23 bases between. Germline-derived CDR1 and CDR2 are MNHNY and SVGAGI (reference sequence). This CDR3 comprises 15 residues. CDR3 bases: TGTGCCAGCACCTTTCCCTGGGGCAGGCTGGAGGGCTACACCTTC. Amino acid sequence: CASTFPWGRLEGYTF.

This clone was seen just once. This chain links TRBV7-8 with TRBJ1-1; D is possibly TRBD1 (5 bases). Germline V CDR1 and CDR2: SGHVS, FQNEAQ. Trimming pared 5 bases from V and 1 base from J, leaving 11 bases between. The CDR3 consists of 14 residues. In DNA, the CDR3 is TGTGCCAGCAGCCCCGGACACTCGAACACTGAAGCTTTCTTT. It translates to CASSPGHSNTEAFF.

V and J are TRBV6-6 and TRBJ1-4; 10 nucleotides agree with TRBD1. The J segment lost 8 bases and the V segment lost 6 bases, leaving 9 bases of the junction unmatched. The CDR3 loop spans 15 amino acids. The germline CDR1 and CDR2 sequences are MNHNY and SVGAGI (reference sequence). The CDR3: CASSRDRGGGEKLFF. The CDR3, as DNA: TGTGCCAGCAGCAGGGACAGGGGCGGAGGAGAAAAACTGTTTTTT.

The rearrangement uses TRBV24-1 and TRBJ1-5; no reliable D call. This CDR3 region has 14 residues. Trimming removed 3 bases at V and 0 bases at J, with 5 bases between. CDR1 and CDR2 from the germline V gene are KGHDR and SFDVKD. In DNA form, the CDR3 reads TGTGCCACCAGTGATCCCAATAGCAATCAGCCCCAGCATTTT. Its protein product is CATSDPNSNQPQHF.

The CDR3 DNA follows: TGTGCCAGCAGCTTAGCCAGGAACACTGAAGCTTTCTTT. This sequence encodes CASSLARNTEAFF. V usage is TRBV7-6 and J usage is TRBJ1-1; no clear D. CDR3 length equals 13 residues. The germline V gene encodes CDR1 SGHVS and CDR2 FNYEAQ. The ends were cut back, 0 bases at V and 1 base at J, with 3 bases in the middle.

The genes are TRBV19 and TRBJ1-5; D uncertain. V dropped 3 bases and J dropped 4 bases, with 4 bases sitting between them. The germline V gene encodes CDR1 LNHDA and CDR2 SQIVND (reference sequence). The CDR3 runs to 12 residues. CDR3 nucleotide sequence: TGTGCCAGTAGTATCGGGAATCAGCCCCAGCATTTT. As protein: CASSIGNQPQHF.

The chain recombines TRBV5-1 with TRBJ2-6; 10 bases align to TRBD1. The CDR3 consists of 19 residues. Germline V gene lookup returns CDR1 SGHRS and CDR2 YFSETQ. V lost 4 bases and J lost 0; bases outside the gene matches: 10. The CDR3 reads CASSGATGGANSGANVLTF. As DNA, the CDR3 is TGCGCCAGCAGCGGTGCGACAGGGGGCGCTAACTCTGGGGCCAACGTCCTGACTTTC.

The chain links TRBV28 to TRBJ2-7; TRBD1 agrees at 9 bases. J lost 6 bases, V lost 5 bases, and 11 bases had no gene match. Germline V CDR1 and CDR2: MDHEN, SYDVKM. This CDR3 has 15 amino acids. In DNA form, the CDR3 reads TGTGCCAGCAGTGCCCCGGGACAGGGAAAGTTCGAGCAGTACTTC. This translates into CASSAPGQGKFEQYF. Together with reference TRBV28 and TRBJ2-7, the CDR3 gives the full variable domain: DVKVTQSSRYLVKRTGEKVFLECVQDMDHENMFWYRQDPGLGLRLIYFSYDVKMKEKGDIPEGYSVSREKKERFSLILESASTNQTSMYLCASSAPGQGKFEQYFGPGTRLTVT.

This chain connects TRBV6-5 to TRBJ1-1; D gene ambiguous. The V gene lost 6 bases and the J gene lost 4 bases, with 9 bases spanning the gap. The CDR3 length is 12 residues. CDR1 MNHEY and CDR2 SVGAGI come from the germline V gene. CDR3 loop: CASSSRGTEAFF. CDR3 nucleotides: TGTGCCAGCAGCTCCCGGGGCACTGAAGCTTTCTTT.

The V call is TRBV6-2 or TRBV6-3, the J call TRBJ2-7; 8 nucleotides align to TRBD2. Germline assignment: CDR1 MNHEY and CDR2 SVGEGT. The CDR3 totals 17 residues. V trimming: 2 bases; J trimming: 3 bases; junction bases outside the gene matches: 12. CDR3 DNA sequence: TGTGCCAGCAGTTACGCTACCTTCGGGACTAGATACTACGAGCAGTACTTC. Translated: CASSYATFGTRYYEQYF.

The V call is TRBV24-1, the J call TRBJ2-3; 9 bases map to TRBD2. The CDR3 runs 18 residues. V trimming: 5 bases; J trimming: 4 bases; junction bases outside the gene matches: 15. Germline CDR1 is KGHDR and CDR2 is SFDVKD. The CDR3 DNA reads TGTGCCACCAGTGGCCCTAATAATAGCGGGAGTTTTTCAGATACGCAGTATTTT. Translating it yields CATSGPNNSGSFSDTQYF.

This clone occurred once. The chain carries TRBV5-1 and TRBJ2-5, with D possibly TRBD2 on 5 matching bases. Trimming took off 1 base at V and 2 bases at J, with 21 bases between the two ends. Germline assignment: CDR1 SGHRS and CDR2 YFSETQ. The CDR3 spans 18 residues. CDR3 DNA: TGCGCCAGCAGCTTGAGGATACAACTAGGCGGGCCACAAGAGACCCAGTACTTC. This gives the protein CASSLRIQLGGPQETQYF.